The clone carrying this T cell receptor beta chain was found a few times. The antigen is unknown. This sample stems from a study of T cell repertoires in cytomegalovirus infection. Study summary: CMV infection plus the matching HLA type was flagged by public TCR beta signatures. Study-wide findings and caveats: Cumulative frequency of public TCR beta families picked out carriers of CMV plus the relevant HLA. HLA-C-restricted CMV-specific TCR beta clonotypes were dominant in the ex vivo response.

Using its own MiXCR run on the reads, TCRdb lists one record per CDR3 protein. The data contain some 450,000 distinct CDR3 sequences, 30% to 40% of them singletons. CDR1 and CDR2 (germline): SGHDT, YYEEEE. V was clipped by 4 bases and J by 1 base; unmatched bases: 5. CDR3 length: 16 amino acids. The receptor comes from a human donor in good health (CMV status not recorded). Some clones in this sample may be carry-over from other donors' samples. Material: PBMCs. The chain recombines TRBV5-6 with TRBJ2-2; 9 bases are shared with TRBD1. The CDR3 coding sequence is TGTGCCAGCAGCCCATACAGGGGGCGGAACACCGGGGAGCTGTTTTTT. This sequence encodes CASSPYRGRNTGELFF.